This T cell receptor beta chain derives from a study of blood T cell repertoires in COVID-19. The overall study: Samples came from the United States, Italy and Spain, spanning acute and convalescent COVID-19.

Per the authors' pipeline: Scientists estimated how many nucleated cells there were by amplifying reference gene primers. The method was immunoSEQ multiplex PCR; TCRdb's version includes in-frame clones alone and lacks a portion of them. For V, J and clone size, that table is used; D and trimming come from the DNA. The profile shows 210,000 or so clones, around 80% of them singletons. The Seattle patients, enrolled during active infection, were followed longitudinally. Trimming removed 5 bases at V and 4 bases at J, with 18 bases between. The CDR3 runs to 15 residues. Germline values: CDR1 SGHVS, CDR2 FNYEAQ.

Material: peripheral blood. The TCR was taken from a woman of 80 years or more with COVID-19, enrolled during active disease. The chain links TRBV7-6 to TRBJ2-7, with a weak D call TRBD2 (7 bases). The CDR3 DNA follows: TGTGCCAGCAGCCCAAGTGCGGGGGCGAGGTACGAGCAGTACTTC. Protein sequence: CASSPSAGARYEQYF.